The 12 T cell receptor beta chains reported below all come from one sample, sequenced in a study of CD8 T cells in Susac syndrome. The RNA, roughly 0.45 to 1 ug, was put through reverse transcription using random hexamers. MiXCR, run by TCRdb on the immunoSEQ multiplex PCR reads, gives a single entry per CDR3 protein. The data show 75,000 to 100,000 distinct CDR3 sequences, with about 94% seen just once and roughly 1% held by the top ten. The sequencing input was CD8+ T cells from PBMCs. Every receptor here comes from a human donor with Susac syndrome.

The chain employs TRBV7-2 and TRBJ2-1; no clear D. In germline, CDR1 is SGHTA, CDR2 FQGNSA. Trimming removed 5 bases from V and 9 bases from J, with 11 bases in between. The CDR3 covers 12 residues. CDR3 bases: TGTGCCAGCAGCCGTCTAAGCACTGAGCAGTTCTTC. Protein product: CASSRLSTEQFF.

The rearrangement uses TRBV6-6 and TRBJ1-2; weak D call: TRBD1 (5 bases). CDR1 is MNHNY and CDR2 is SVGAGI in the germline V gene (reference sequence). Trimming pared 6 bases from V and 8 bases from J, leaving 13 bases between. CDR3 length: 12 residues. The CDR3 DNA is TGTGCCAGCAGCCACGGGGGGGACGGCTACACCTTC. This translates into CASSHGGDGYTF.

V gene TRBV7-9 combines with J gene TRBJ2-5, with D tentatively TRBD1 (6 bases). V lost 5 bases, J lost 0 bases, and 7 bases lay in between. Germline CDR1 SEHNR, CDR2 FQNEAQ (reference sequence). CDR3 length: 13 amino acids. Written as DNA, the CDR3 is TGTGCCAGCAGCCAGGGGTACCAAGAGACCCAGTACTTC. Protein: CASSQGYQETQYF.

The genes are TRBV7-8 and TRBJ2-7, with D perhaps matching TRBD2 (5 bases). This CDR3 spans 13 amino acids. The germline V gene encodes CDR1 SGHVS and CDR2 FQNEAQ. Trimming pared 10 bases from V and 0 bases from J, leaving 13 bases between. Written as DNA, the CDR3 is TGTGCCACCTCAGGAGGTAGCTCCTACGAGCAGTACTTC. Translation: CATSGGSSYEQYF.

J is TRBJ1-5 and V is TRBV20-1; D uncertain. The V gene's germline CDR1 is DFQATT and CDR2 SNEGSKA (reference sequence). The CDR3 extends over 13 amino acids. V shed 6 bases and J shed 0 bases, with 9 bases lying between them. The CDR3 spells CSARENSNQPQHF. CDR3 sequence (DNA): TGCAGTGCCCGAGAAAATAGCAATCAGCCCCAGCATTTT.

The chain combines TRBV29-1 with TRBJ2-5; D might be TRBD1 (5 bases). The CDR3 extends over 13 amino acids. V gave up 3 bases and J gave up 5 bases, with 13 bases separating them. Per germline, CDR1 SQVTM and CDR2 ANQGSEA. Here the CDR3 reads CSVEAGNGETQYF. CDR3 nucleotides: TGCAGCGTTGAGGCAGGGAATGGTGAGACCCAGTACTTC.

CDR3 coding DNA: TGTGCCAGCAGTTACTCTGAGGGAGCGGAGACCCAGTACTTC. It yields the protein CASSYSEGAETQYF. V gene TRBV6-5 combines with J gene TRBJ2-5, with a weak D call TRBD2 (5 bases). The length of the CDR3 is 14 residues. CDR1 is MNHEY, CDR2 SVGAGI, per germline. The V end was cut by 0 bases, the J end by 5 bases, with 10 bases between.

This rearrangement joins TRBV28 to TRBJ2-3, with 8 bases lining up with TRBD2. This CDR3 contains 18 residues. CDR1 and CDR2 from the germline V gene are MDHEN and SYDVKM. Trimming took 3 bases from V and 0 from J; bases not matched to a gene: 11. The CDR3 is CASSFPTETSESTDTQYF. CDR3 bases: TGTGCCAGCAGTTTCCCCACCGAGACTAGCGAAAGCACAGATACGCAGTATTTT.

The chain employs TRBV27 and TRBJ2-7; D not certain. From germline, CDR1 is MNHEY and CDR2 SMNVEV (reference sequence). The CDR3 has 15 residues. The V end was cut by 2 bases, the J end by 6 bases, with 17 bases between. CDR3 sequence (DNA): TGTGCCAGCAGTTTAAATGGCGCAGGAATAGGCGAGCAGTACTTC. Its protein is CASSLNGAGIGEQYF.

This rearrangement joins TRBV11-2 to TRBJ2-3; 11 bases are a match to TRBD2. In germline, CDR1 is SGHAT, CDR2 FQNNGV. The CDR3 has 15 amino acids. After removal of 5 bases from V and 4 bases from J, the junction contained 5 bases not matched to a gene. CDR3 sequence (DNA): TGTGCCAGCAGCATAGCGGGGGGGCCCTCAGATACGCAGTATTTT. The encoded protein is CASSIAGGPSDTQYF. Variable domain in full (rest from reference TRBV11-2 and TRBJ2-3): EAGVAQSPRYKIIEKRQSVAFWCNPISGHATLYWYQQILGQGPKLLIQFQNNGVVDDSQLPKDRFSAERLKGVDSTLKIQPAKLEDSAVYLCASSIAGGPSDTQYFGPGTRLTVL.

The J gene is TRBJ2-1, the V gene TRBV12-3 or TRBV12-4, with D tentatively TRBD1 or TRBD2 (7 bases each). This CDR3 comprises 16 residues. V lost 5 bases and J lost 7, with 21 bases in between. CDR3 residues: CASSPPGGGAWNEQFF. The CDR3 DNA reads TGTGCCAGCAGTCCCCCAGGGGGGGGCGCCTGGAATGAGCAGTTCTTC.

The genes are TRBV20-1 and TRBJ2-7; perhaps TRBD1 as D (6 bases). In germline, CDR1 is DFQATT, CDR2 SNEGSKA (reference sequence). Trimming left V 6 bases short and J 2 bases short, with 17 bases between. The CDR3 length is 14 residues. The CDR3 DNA follows: TGCAGTGCCCCGTACAGGGTCAATACCTACGAGCAGTACTTC. Translated, it gives CSAPYRVNTYEQYF.